The 14 T cell receptor beta chains given below trace back to one sample, sequenced in a study of CD8 T cells in Susac syndrome. Random hexamers were used to reverse transcribe about 0.45 to 1 ug of RNA. TCRdb processed the immunoSEQ multiplex PCR reads anew with MiXCR; each CDR3 protein has one entry. Of about 170,000 distinct CDR3 sequences in the sample, 90% to 95% were seen once. Material for sequencing was CD4+ T cells from PBMCs. All receptors derive from a human donor with multiple sclerosis.

The rearrangement uses TRBV19 and TRBJ1-2; D perhaps matches TRBD1 (6 bases). V was shortened by 6 bases and J by 2 bases, with 13 bases between the two germline ends. Germline V lookup: CDR1 LNHDA, CDR2 SQIVND (reference sequence). The CDR3 runs 14 residues. CDR3 region: CASRESTGNYGYTF. The CDR3 DNA is TGTGCCAGTAGAGAGTCAACAGGGAACTATGGCTACACCTTC.

This chain links TRBV28 with TRBJ2-1, with TRBD2 identical over 10 bases. The ends lost 3 bases at V and 8 bases at J; junction bases unmatched: 7. CDR3 length: 15 amino acids. The germline gives CDR1 MDHEN, CDR2 SYDVKM. The DNA for the CDR3 is TGTGCCAGCAGTTTTCTCAGCGGGGGGGCCCATGAGCAGTTCTTC. It encodes CASSFLSGGAHEQFF.

The CDR3 loop is CASSQDTRSNEKLFF. CDR3 bases: TGCGCCAGCAGCCAAGATACCCGGAGTAATGAAAAACTGTTTTTT. The chain is built from TRBV4-3 and TRBJ1-4; no reliable D call. Germline V gives CDR1 LGHNA, CDR2 YSLEER. V lost 0 bases to trimming and J lost 4 bases, with 9 bases between them. There are 15 residues in the CDR3.

The genes are TRBV5-1 and TRBJ1-2; no definite D call. Germline assignment: CDR1 SGHRS and CDR2 YFSETQ. The CDR3 has 13 amino acids. Between the trimmed V and J ends, which lost 1 base and 6 bases, there was a span of 10 bases. The CDR3, as DNA: TGCGCCAGCAGCTTGAGCCCAACAGATGGCTACACCTTC. Protein sequence: CASSLSPTDGYTF.

The chain carries TRBV7-7 and TRBJ2-3; 12 positions match TRBD1. CDR1 is SSHAT, CDR2 FNYEAQ, per germline (reference sequence). The ends lost 3 bases at V and 5 bases at J; junction bases unmatched: 6. The CDR3 is 16 residues long. The CDR3: CASSLGTGGFGDTQYF. As DNA, the CDR3 is TGTGCCAGCAGCTTGGGGACAGGGGGCTTTGGAGATACGCAGTATTTT.

The chain combines TRBV7-2 with TRBJ2-3, with 12 bases lining up with TRBD2. Germline V CDR1 and CDR2: SGHTA, FQGNSA. V shed 10 bases, J shed 4 bases, and the junction held 6 bases outside the gene matches. CDR3 size: 14 residues. CDR3 loop: CATMTSGGSDTQYF. The DNA of the CDR3 is TGTGCCACCATGACTAGCGGGGGATCAGATACGCAGTATTTT.

The chain joins TRBV7-2 to TRBJ2-5; the match to TRBD2 covers 8 bases. The CDR3 has 15 residues. Germline V gene lookup returns CDR1 SGHTA and CDR2 FQGNSA. V trimming: 3 bases; J trimming: 5 bases; junction bases outside the gene matches: 8. CDR3 bases: TGTGCCAGCAGCTTTCAAGCGGGAGAAGTGGAGACCCAGTACTTC. This codes for CASSFQAGEVETQYF. Full variable domain (remainder filled in from reference TRBV7-2 and TRBJ2-5): GAGVSQSPSNKVTEKGKDVELRCDPISGHTALYWYRQSLGQGLEFLIYFQGNSAPDKSGLPSDRFSAERTGGSVSTLTIQRTQQEDSAVYLCASSFQAGEVETQYFGPGTRLLVL.

The chain employs TRBV7-9 and TRBJ1-6; D not certain. Germline V gene sequence: CDR1 SEHNR, CDR2 FQNEAQ (reference sequence). Trimming took off 5 bases at V and 7 bases at J, with 12 bases between the two ends. This CDR3 has 14 amino acids. CDR3 protein: CASSLGLENSPLHF. CDR3 DNA: TGTGCCAGCAGCCTTGGACTGGAAAATTCACCCCTCCACTTT.

The rearrangement joins TRBV6-5 to TRBJ2-5, with TRBD2 as a possible D gene (7 bases). From germline, CDR1 is MNHEY and CDR2 SVGAGI. This CDR3 spans 14 amino acids. The V end lost 5 bases, the J end lost 4 bases, and 14 bases lay between the germline ends. As DNA, the CDR3 is TGTGCCAGCAGTCGGGGGGTAGGGGGAGAGACCCAGTACTTC. Residues: CASSRGVGGETQYF.

The chain couples TRBV4-3 to TRBJ1-2; D possibly corresponds to TRBD1 (5 bases). CDR1 is LGHNA, CDR2 YSLEER, per germline. CDR3 length: 15 residues. V lost 0 bases and J lost 7, with 15 bases in between. CDR3 in amino acids: CASSQEAQGSGGYTF. As DNA, the CDR3 is TGCGCCAGCAGCCAAGAGGCGCAGGGATCGGGTGGCTACACCTTC.

The chain combines TRBV29-1 with TRBJ2-1, with TRBD2 identical over 8 bases. Germline CDR1 reads SQVTM; CDR2 reads ANQGSEA. This CDR3 is built from 13 residues. The V and J ends lost 7 bases and 6 bases, in that order; junction bases with no gene match: 8. The CDR3 here is CSASGGPGNEQFF. In nucleotides, the CDR3 is TGCAGCGCCTCGGGGGGGCCCGGCAATGAGCAGTTCTTC.

This clonotype occurred a few times. The genes are TRBV5-6 and TRBJ1-2; possible D gene TRBD1, 6 bases. This CDR3 is 14 amino acids long. Per germline, CDR1 SGHDT and CDR2 YYEEEE. Trimming shortened V by 0 bases and J by 0 bases, and 6 bases separated the two germline ends. The CDR3, as DNA: TGTGCCAGCAGCTTGGGACAGGCTAACTATGGCTACACCTTC. It codes for CASSLGQANYGYTF.

CDR3 DNA sequence: TGTGCCAGCAGCAGCACAGGGGGCCCGGACACCGGGGAGCTGTTTTTT. Protein product: CASSSTGGPDTGELFF. This chain connects TRBV5-6 to TRBJ2-2, with 9 bases fitting TRBD1. The trim removed 4 bases at V and 3 bases at J, leaving 7 bases unmatched. The CDR3 is 16 residues long. Germline loops: CDR1 SGHDT, CDR2 YYEEEE. Supplemented by reference TRBV5-6 and TRBJ2-2, the full variable domain reads DAGVTQSPTHLIKTRGQQVTLRCSPKSGHDTVSWYQQALGQGPQFIFQYYEEEERQRGNFPDRFSGHQFPNYSSELNVNALLLGDSALYLCASSSTGGPDTGELFFGEGSRLTVL.

This chain links TRBV9 with TRBJ2-7; D not resolved. The V gene's germline CDR1 is SGDLS and CDR2 YYNGEE. V lost 3 bases and J 5 bases, leaving 9 bases between the germline ends. The CDR3 is 12 amino acids. CDR3 in amino acids: CASSGTVDEQYF. In DNA form, the CDR3 reads TGTGCCAGCAGCGGAACAGTGGACGAGCAGTACTTC. The full variable domain, with the rest looked up from reference TRBV9 and TRBJ2-7, is DSGVTQTPKHLITATGQRVTLRCSPRSGDLSVYWYQQSLDQGLQFLIQYYNGEERAKGNILERFSAQQFPDLHSELNLSSLELGDSALYFCASSGTVDEQYFGPGTRLTVT.